A single sample gave rise to the 19 T cell receptor beta chains below, sequenced in a study of T cells in Graves' hyperthyroidism and ophthalmopathy. RNA transcripts were the template for amplifying TCR beta CDR3 regions. The HTBI primer set drove a first-round RT-PCR of the TCR CDR3. MiXCR, applied by TCRdb to the multiplex PCR reads, yields one record per CDR3 protein. Among approximately 400,000 distinct CDR3 sequences, approximately 12% were seen once, and the ten largest hold around 21%. Material: blood. The receptors were gathered from a man younger than 45 with Graves' hyperthyroidism that later progressed to Graves' ophthalmopathy.

This clonotype was recorded many times. V is TRBV7-3 and J is TRBJ2-2; D tentatively fits TRBD1 or TRBD2 (5 bases each). The CDR3 runs 14 residues. V lost 4 bases to trimming and J lost 4 bases, with 10 bases between them. Germline V gives CDR1 SGHTA, CDR2 FQGTGA. CDR3 nucleotide sequence: TGTGCCAGCAGCTCAGGGACCCGCACCGGGGAGCTGTTTTTT. It codes for CASSSGTRTGELFF.

This clonotype was observed at least ten times. V gene TRBV2 combines with J gene TRBJ1-1; D gene unclear. CDR1 and CDR2 (germline): SNHLY, FYNNEI. V was clipped by 8 bases and J by 0 bases, with 4 bases between them. The CDR3 runs 11 residues. Here the CDR3 reads CASAVNTEAFF. The CDR3 region has the DNA TGTGCCAGCGCCGTGAACACTGAAGCTTTCTTT. Drawing the rest from reference TRBV2 and TRBJ1-1, the complete variable domain is EPEVTQTPSHQVTQMGQEVILRCVPISNHLYFYWYRQILGQKVEFLVSFYNNEISEKSEIFDDQFSVERPDGSNFTLKIRSTKLEDSAMYFCASAVNTEAFFGQGTRLTVV.

This clonotype was seen repeatedly, ten times or more. The chain uses TRBV5-1 and TRBJ1-6; no firm D call. The CDR3 is 14 amino acids. The germline V and J ends were trimmed by 0 bases and 6 bases, with 7 bases remaining between them. Germline values: CDR1 SGHRS, CDR2 YFSETQ. The CDR3 DNA reads as TGCGCCAGCAGCTTGGATCGAGCTAATTCACCCCTCCACTTT. Encoded protein: CASSLDRANSPLHF.

This clonotype has ten or more counts. This sequence joins TRBV12-5 and TRBJ2-2; D is unclear. Germline V gene data show CDR1 as LGHNT and CDR2 as FRNRAP. V was shortened by 0 bases and J by 1 base, with 6 bases between the two germline ends. This CDR3 is built from 15 residues. This CDR3 reads CASGLVGMNTGELFF. CDR3 coding DNA: TGTGCTAGTGGTTTGGTCGGCATGAACACCGGGGAGCTGTTTTTT.

In the case of this clonotype: This may come from a read error, since a much larger clone is one base off. This chain links TRBV11-2 with TRBJ2-1; D is undetermined. This CDR3 has 13 residues. Germline lookup yields CDR1 SGHAT and CDR2 FQNNGV. DNA of the CDR3: TGTGCCAGCAGCTTAGGAGTAGGCAATGAGCGGTTCTTC. The encoded protein is CASSLGVGNERFF.

The chain employs TRBV3-1 and TRBJ1-2; D is unresolved. The length of the CDR3 is 12 residues. Trimming took 8 bases from V and 2 from J, leaving 9 bases between them. The germline V gene has CDR1 LGHDT and CDR2 YNNKEL (reference sequence). This CDR3 reads CASCLENYGYTF. The CDR3 bases are TGTGCCAGCTGCCTCGAGAACTATGGCTACACCTTC.

The table lists this clonotype with a few counts. The chain links TRBV4-2 to TRBJ1-2; D is ambiguous. The CDR3 length is 18 residues. The germline V gene encodes CDR1 LGHNA and CDR2 YNFKEQ. Trimming removed 0 bases from V and 0 bases from J, with 17 bases in between. The CDR3 region is CASSQDRRITNSNYGYTF. DNA of the CDR3: TGTGCCAGCAGCCAAGATCGGAGGATAACAAACTCTAACTATGGCTACACCTTC.

The chain combines TRBV29-1 with TRBJ1-6; unclear D gene. The CDR3 runs 14 residues. Trimming cost V 6 bases and J 0 bases, with 9 bases left between them. Germline V gene data show CDR1 as SQVTM and CDR2 as ANQGSEA. For the CDR3, the DNA is TGCAGCGTCCGAATGAGCTCCTATAATTCACCCCTCCACTTT. This codes for CSVRMSSYNSPLHF.

At least ten counts were recorded for this clonotype. This rearrangement joins TRBV20-1 to TRBJ1-1; D gene ambiguous. V was clipped by 0 bases and J by 1 base, with 9 bases between them. CDR1 and CDR2 from the germline V gene are DFQATT and SNEGSKA (reference sequence). The CDR3 length is 14 residues. The CDR3 DNA is TGCAGTGCTAGAGATGGGGATTGGAACACTGAAGCTTTCTTT. This translates into CSARDGDWNTEAFF.

This clonotype was detected many times. The rearrangement uses TRBV28 and TRBJ1-4; possibly TRBD1 for D (6 bases). Deletions cut 3 bases from V and 6 bases from J, with 20 bases between. Germline V lookup: CDR1 MDHEN, CDR2 SYDVKM. CDR3 size: 17 residues. In DNA form, the CDR3 reads TGTGCCAGCAGTTTCCCCTGGACAGCGCTTGCAGATGAAAAACTGTTTTTT. Amino acids: CASSFPWTALADEKLFF.

This clonotype was found a few times. This chain uses TRBV6-1 with TRBJ2-4; no clear D gene. The CDR3 is 13 residues long. V lost 2 bases to trimming and J lost 10 bases, with 12 bases between them. Germline V gene data show CDR1 as MNHNS and CDR2 as SASEGT. The CDR3 reads CASSEKDSSIQYF. The CDR3 DNA reads TGTGCCAGCAGTGAAAAGGATAGCTCTATTCAGTACTTC.

There are many counts of this clonotype. This rearrangement joins TRBV20-1 to TRBJ1-1, with a weak D call TRBD1 (6 bases). The CDR3 runs 15 residues. CDR1 and CDR2 from the germline V gene are DFQATT and SNEGSKA (reference sequence). V lost 2 bases, J lost 1 base, and 14 bases lay in between. In DNA, the CDR3 is TGCAGTGCTAGACCCCAGGGACACCCGAACACTGAAGCTTTCTTT. Its translation is CSARPQGHPNTEAFF.

The chain employs TRBV19 and TRBJ2-7, with D uncertain. Looked up from germline, CDR1 is LNHDA and CDR2 is SQIVND (reference sequence). Trimming took off 2 bases at V and 0 bases at J, with 5 bases between the two ends. The CDR3 is 13 residues long. CDR3 amino acids: CASSITDSYEQYF. The DNA for the CDR3 is TGTGCCAGTAGTATAACAGACTCCTACGAGCAGTACTTC.

The chain combines TRBV9 with TRBJ2-1; TRBD2 agrees at 7 bases. V was pared by 0 bases and J by 2 bases, with 5 bases of the junction left unmatched. Germline V gene data show CDR1 as SGDLS and CDR2 as YYNGEE. The CDR3 runs to 16 residues. CDR3: CASSVGRGVAYNEQFF. The CDR3 DNA follows: TGTGCCAGCAGCGTAGGACGGGGGGTAGCCTACAATGAGCAGTTCTTC.

Many counts were recorded for this clonotype. J is TRBJ1-2 and V is TRBV9; D gene ambiguous. The CDR3 has 15 amino acids. Germline V lookup: CDR1 SGDLS, CDR2 YYNGEE. V lost 0 bases, J lost 4 bases, and 13 bases lay in between. CDR3: CASSVDGRGFYGYTF. CDR3 coding DNA: TGTGCCAGCAGCGTAGACGGGCGAGGGTTCTATGGCTACACCTTC.

This chain links TRBV19 with TRBJ2-7; tentatively, D is TRBD1 (6 bases). The V and J ends lost 3 bases and 6 bases respectively, with 9 bases between them. Germline assignment: CDR1 LNHDA and CDR2 SQIVND (reference sequence). The CDR3 contains 12 residues. For the CDR3, the DNA is TGTGCCAGTAGTATGGGGGCAGGCGAGCAGTACTTC. This encodes CASSMGAGEQYF.

This chain uses TRBV4-2 with TRBJ2-3; D not resolved. Between the trimmed V and J ends, which lost 0 bases and 2 bases, there was a span of 6 bases. CDR1 and CDR2 from the germline V gene are LGHNA and YNFKEQ. The CDR3 spans 14 residues. In DNA form, the CDR3 reads TGTGCCAGCAGCCAAGAACTTATCACAGATACGCAGTATTTT. Protein product: CASSQELITDTQYF.

This clonotype was found a few times. The genes are TRBV18 and TRBJ2-7, with D unresolved. CDR3 length: 15 amino acids. V lost 3 bases and J lost 9, with 21 bases in between. Germline CDR1 reads KGHSH; CDR2 reads LQKENI. The CDR3 nucleotides read TGTGCCAGCTCACCGCCGGTTGAAGCCTTCTCCGGGCAGTACTTC. This translates into CASSPPVEAFSGQYF. The entire variable domain, with the rest obtained from reference TRBV18 and TRBJ2-7, is as follows: NAGVMQNPRHLVRRRGQEARLRCSPMKGHSHVYWYRQLPEEGLKFMVYLQKENIIDESGMPKERFSAEFPKEGPSILRIQQVVRGDSAAYFCASSPPVEAFSGQYFGPGTRLTVT.

This clonotype has a handful of counts. The chain couples TRBV5-1 to TRBJ2-7; D is possibly TRBD2 (6 bases). CDR3 length equals 14 residues. Trimming stripped 1 base from V and 4 bases from J, with 12 bases between. Germline values: CDR1 SGHRS, CDR2 YFSETQ. The CDR3 nucleotides read TGCGCCAGCAGCTTGCCGCGGGATCCTTACGAGCAGTACTTC. It encodes CASSLPRDPYEQYF. The complete variable domain, with remaining parts taken from reference TRBV5-1 and TRBJ2-7, reads KAGVTQTPRYLIKTRGQQVTLSCSPISGHRSVSWYQQTPGQGLQFLFEYFSETQRNKGNFPGRFSGRQFSNSRSEMNVSTLELGDSALYLCASSLPRDPYEQYFGPGTRLTVT.